The 29 T cell receptor beta chains in this list originate from one sample, sequenced in a study of radiotherapy plus CTLA-4 blockade in lung cancer. Measured with immunoSEQ multiplex PCR; TCRdb has only the in-frame clones, and not every one. The sample carries about 110,000 clones, 70% to 90% recorded once. This specimen consisted of peripheral blood, obtained from a patient treated with radiotherapy plus ipilimumab. The receptors derive from a human donor with non-small cell lung cancer that progressed on radiotherapy plus ipilimumab. Some clones in this sample may be carry-over from other donors' samples.

The CDR3 DNA reads as TGCGCCAGCAGCTTACGGGGTATGGATGAAAAACTGTTTTTT. It is translated as CASSLRGMDEKLFF. The chain employs TRBV5-1 and TRBJ1-4; no clear D. The CDR3 loop spans 14 amino acids. Trimming removed 2 bases at V and 6 bases at J, with 11 bases between. The V gene's germline CDR1 is SGHRS and CDR2 YFSETQ.

A note on this clone: This sample also contains other DNA sequences that code for the same CDR3. V is TRBV7-2 and J is TRBJ2-7, with 7 nucleotides matching TRBD1. The CDR3 covers 14 residues. J gave up 2 bases and V 2 bases, and 3 bases lay outside the gene matches. Germline CDR1 SGHTA, CDR2 FQGNSA. The CDR3 protein is CASSLRQGPYEQYF. The DNA for the CDR3 is TGTGCCAGCAGCTTACGACAGGGCCCCTACGAGCAGTACTTC.

This chain connects TRBV5-4 to TRBJ2-2; 11 bases map to TRBD2. There are 19 residues in the CDR3. Trimming cost V 4 bases and J 0 bases; bases outside gene matches: 11. The V gene's germline CDR1 is SGHNT and CDR2 YYREEE (reference sequence). DNA for the CDR3: TGTGCCAGCAGCGGGTCTCTAGCGGGGGGTATTACGAACACCGGGGAGCTGTTTTTT. As protein: CASSGSLAGGITNTGELFF.

The genes are TRBV18 and TRBJ1-3, with 7 bases aligning to TRBD1. V dropped 2 bases and J dropped 4; count of bases not matched to a gene: 5. The CDR3 spans 15 residues. Germline-derived CDR1 and CDR2 are KGHSH and LQKENI. CDR3 nucleotide sequence: TGTGCCAGCTCACCAACAGGGGATCCCGGAAACACCATATATTTT. Translating gives CASSPTGDPGNTIYF.

This chain connects TRBV15 to TRBJ2-7, with D tentatively TRBD1 or TRBD2 (5 bases each). In germline, CDR1 is LNHNV, CDR2 YYDKDF (reference sequence). The CDR3 is 14 residues long. The V gene lost 8 bases and the J gene lost 4 bases, with 18 bases spanning the gap. The CDR3: CATSKVQGPYEQYF. In DNA form, the CDR3 reads TGTGCCACCTCCAAAGTGCAGGGACCTTACGAGCAGTACTTC. Full variable domain (remainder filled in from reference TRBV15 and TRBJ2-7): DAMVIQNPRYQVTQFGKPVTLSCSQTLNHNVMYWYQQKSSQAPKLLFHYYDKDFNNEADTPDNFQSRRPNTSFCFLDIRSPGLGDTAMYLCATSKVQGPYEQYFGPGTRLTVT.

The chain couples TRBV21-1 to TRBJ2-2. TRBV21-1 is listed as a pseudogene. The length of the CDR3 is 14 residues. CDR3 region: CASSKGGNTGELFF. The CDR3 DNA reads as TGTGCCAGCAGCAAGGGTGGGAACACCGGGGAGCTGTTTTTT.

V usage is TRBV4-2 and J usage is TRBJ2-1; D may be TRBD2 (6 bases). The germline V and J ends were trimmed by 4 bases and 4 bases, with 8 bases remaining between them. Germline V CDR1 and CDR2: LGHNA, YNFKEQ. The CDR3 runs to 13 residues. The CDR3, as DNA: TGTGCCAGCAGCCGGGGGGATTACAATGAGCAGTTCTTC. It encodes CASSRGDYNEQFF.

This clone was seen only a few times. The chain uses TRBV11-2 and TRBJ1-2; D possibly corresponds to TRBD1 (5 bases). The germline V and J ends were trimmed by 4 bases and 4 bases, with 16 bases remaining between them. In germline, CDR1 is SGHAT, CDR2 FQNNGV. CDR3 length equals 15 residues. CDR3 bases: TGTGCCAGCAGCTCCATTTGGAGGGGAAGCTATGGCTACACCTTC. It is translated as CASSSIWRGSYGYTF.

The J gene is TRBJ2-2, the V gene TRBV7-9; D gene unclear. The ends were cut back, 2 bases at V and 3 bases at J, with 10 bases in the middle. The CDR3 is 15 amino acids. The germline gives CDR1 SEHNR, CDR2 FQNEAQ (reference sequence). The CDR3: CASSLLDTYTGELFF. CDR3 nucleotide sequence: TGTGCCAGCAGCTTACTCGACACCTACACCGGGGAGCTGTTTTTT.

This clone has just a few counts. One junction end does not reproduce the germline sequence, and a read error may be involved. The chain combines TRBV11-2 with TRBJ2-5; 7 nucleotides agree with TRBD1. Germline values: CDR1 SGHAT, CDR2 FQNNGV. The CDR3 covers 16 residues. In DNA, the CDR3 is TGTGCCAGCAGCGCATACTCAGGACAGGACCACGAGACCCAGTACTTC. Translating it yields CASSAYSGQDHETQYF. The entire variable domain, with the rest obtained from reference TRBV11-2 and TRBJ2-5, is as follows: EAGVAQSPRYKIIEKRQSVAFWCNPISGHATLYWYQQILGQGPKLLIQFQNNGVVDDSQLPKDRFSAERLKGVDSTLKIQPAKLEDSAVYLCASSAYSGQDHETQYFGPGTRLLVL.

The V and J genes are TRBV19 and TRBJ1-1; D uncertain. From germline, CDR1 is LNHDA and CDR2 SQIVND (reference sequence). Trimming cost V 5 bases and J 4 bases, with 11 bases left between them. The CDR3 runs to 13 residues. This chain's CDR3 is CASSWEGSTEAFF. CDR3 coding DNA: TGTGCCAGTAGTTGGGAGGGATCCACTGAAGCTTTCTTT.

This clone was picked up one time. The J gene is TRBJ1-2, the V gene TRBV7-9; D not certain. This CDR3 is built from 14 residues. Trimming stripped 5 bases from V and 2 bases from J, with 12 bases between. CDR1 is SEHNR and CDR2 is FQNEAQ in the germline V gene (reference sequence). In nucleotides, the CDR3 is TGTGCCAGCAGCCAAGCGGCCAACAACTATGGCTACACCTTC. Its protein is CASSQAANNYGYTF.

The V call is TRBV5-8, the J call TRBJ1-1; D is ambiguous. The V gene's germline CDR1 is SGHTS and CDR2 YDEGEE. Trimming took 4 bases from V and 0 from J, leaving 7 bases between them. The CDR3 spans 13 residues. The CDR3 DNA sequence: TGTGCCAGCAGCCTCCTCCTGAACACTGAAGCTTTCTTT. Amino acid sequence: CASSLLLNTEAFF.

This chain joins TRBV10-2 and TRBJ1-2, with 8 bases fitting TRBD1. CDR1 is WSHSY and CDR2 is SAAADI in the germline V gene. The CDR3 extends over 14 amino acids. The ends lost 5 bases at V and 0 bases at J; junction bases unmatched: 2. DNA for the CDR3: TGCGCCAGCAGTATGACAGGGGCTAACTATGGCTACACCTTC. Translated: CASSMTGANYGYTF.

The CDR3 region is CASRKGGTEAFF. In DNA form, the CDR3 reads TGTGCCAGCAGGAAGGGTGGGACTGAAGCTTTCTTT. The chain uses TRBV2 and TRBJ1-1; D gene uncertain. CDR3 size: 12 residues. The germline V and J ends were trimmed by 6 bases and 5 bases, with 10 bases remaining between them. Per the germline V gene, CDR1 is SNHLY and CDR2 is FYNNEI. Looking up the rest from reference TRBV2 and TRBJ1-1 gives the full variable domain: EPEVTQTPSHQVTQMGQEVILRCVPISNHLYFYWYRQILGQKVEFLVSFYNNEISEKSEIFDDQFSVERPDGSNFTLKIRSTKLEDSAMYFCASRKGGTEAFFGQGTRLTVV.

The chain is built from TRBV9 and TRBJ2-7; 8 nucleotides match TRBD1. CDR1 is SGDLS, CDR2 YYNGEE, per germline. The CDR3 is made up of 15 amino acids. Germline trimming cut 4 bases from V and 0 bases from J; bases unmatched to any gene: 6. In DNA form, the CDR3 reads TGTGCCAGCAGCCCCCGGGACAGGAGCTCCTACGAGCAGTACTTC. This encodes CASSPRDRSSYEQYF.

The chain links TRBV6-6 to TRBJ2-2, with D perhaps matching TRBD2 (6 bases). The CDR3 sequence is 14 residues long. V was shortened by 7 bases and J by 0 bases, with 9 bases between the two germline ends. The germline V gene has CDR1 MNHNY and CDR2 SVGAGI (reference sequence). CDR3 amino acids: CASMAGSNTGELFF. The CDR3 DNA sequence: TGTGCCAGCATGGCGGGGTCGAACACCGGGGAGCTGTTTTTT.

The chain couples TRBV9 to TRBJ2-6; no firm D call. Germline V CDR1 and CDR2: SGDLS, YYNGEE. This CDR3 has 14 residues. V was trimmed by 4 bases and J by 0 bases, leaving 5 bases between them. In nucleotides, the CDR3 is TGTGCCAGCAGCCCCCGCTCTGGGGCCAACGTCCTGACTTTC. Translating gives CASSPRSGANVLTF.

The V call is TRBV28, the J call TRBJ1-1, with D uncertain. The germline CDR1 and CDR2 sequences are MDHEN and SYDVKM. Trimming shortened V by 5 bases and J by 7 bases, and 8 bases separated the two germline ends. There are 11 residues in the CDR3. CDR3 nucleotide sequence: TGTGCCAGCAGTAAAAGTGGTGAAGCTTTCTTT. Translating gives CASSKSGEAFF.

The chain combines TRBV2 with TRBJ2-5, with 7 bases fitting TRBD1. The CDR3 runs 13 residues. V trimming: 5 bases; J trimming: 4 bases; junction bases outside the gene matches: 4. In germline, CDR1 is SNHLY, CDR2 FYNNEI. Here the CDR3 DNA reads TGTGCCAGCAGTAGCCAGGGGGTAGAGACCCAGTACTTC. Translated: CASSSQGVETQYF.

The chain recombines TRBV5-6 with TRBJ1-5, with TRBD1 identical over 9 bases. There are 14 residues in the CDR3. Trimming cost V 4 bases and J 6 bases; bases outside gene matches: 5. Germline V gene sequence: CDR1 SGHDT, CDR2 YYEEEE. CDR3 nucleotides: TGTGCCAGCAGCGCAGGGACAGGGCTTCAGCCCCAGCATTTT. The encoded protein is CASSAGTGLQPQHF. The full variable domain, its missing parts supplied by reference TRBV5-6 and TRBJ1-5, is DAGVTQSPTHLIKTRGQQVTLRCSPKSGHDTVSWYQQALGQGPQFIFQYYEEEERQRGNFPDRFSGHQFPNYSSELNVNALLLGDSALYLCASSAGTGLQPQHFGDGTRLSIL.

The J gene is TRBJ2-7, the V gene TRBV7-9; the D gene is possibly TRBD2 (5 bases). Germline V gives CDR1 SEHNR, CDR2 FQNEAQ (reference sequence). With 0 bases removed from V and 1 base from J, the gap between germline ends came to 7 bases. The CDR3 covers 14 residues. Here the CDR3 DNA reads TGTGCCAGCAGCTTAGCAGCGGTTTCCTACGAGCAGTACTTC. Translation: CASSLAAVSYEQYF.

The rearrangement joins TRBV5-1 to TRBJ2-5; 11 bases are shared with TRBD2. This CDR3 contains 15 residues. The junction had 3 bases not matched to a gene; V was cut back by 0 bases and J by 5 bases. Germline V gene sequence: CDR1 SGHRS, CDR2 YFSETQ. The CDR3 DNA reads as TGCGCCAGCAGCTTGGCTAGCGGGGGGTACGAGACCCAGTACTTC. Protein sequence: CASSLASGGYETQYF.

V is TRBV15 and J is TRBJ2-7; D is unclear. The V end was cut by 3 bases, the J end by 1 base, with 7 bases between. The CDR3 runs to 13 residues. Per germline, CDR1 LNHNV and CDR2 YYDKDF (reference sequence). CDR3 region: CATSSAMSYEQYF. The CDR3 region has the DNA TGTGCCACCAGCAGCGCAATGTCCTACGAGCAGTACTTC.

The genes are TRBV2 and TRBJ1-2; D unclear. Trimming shortened V by 4 bases and J by 4 bases, and 13 bases separated the two germline ends. The germline V gene encodes CDR1 SNHLY and CDR2 FYNNEI. The CDR3 contains 14 residues. CDR3 amino acids: CASSGEGRSYGYTF. The CDR3 nucleotides read TGTGCCAGCAGTGGTGAGGGTAGGAGCTATGGCTACACCTTC.

The CDR3 region is CASSVRGGQPQHF. The CDR3 DNA sequence: TGTGCCAGCAGCGTCAGGGGAGGACAGCCCCAGCATTTT. This chain links TRBV9 with TRBJ1-5; D perhaps matches TRBD1 (6 bases). CDR1 SGDLS and CDR2 YYNGEE come from the germline V gene. The CDR3 extends over 13 amino acids. V was cut by 2 bases and J by 7 bases, with 10 bases left in between.

This chain links TRBV27 with TRBJ1-2; TRBD1 aligns across 8 bases. CDR3 length: 15 residues. Trimming removed 1 base from V and 7 bases from J; junction bases left unmatched: 8. The germline CDR1 and CDR2 sequences are MNHEY and SMNVEV (reference sequence). This CDR3 reads CASSLLHGQGSGYTF. The CDR3 bases are TGTGCCAGCAGTTTATTGCATGGACAGGGCTCTGGCTACACCTTC.

This chain links TRBV6-5 with TRBJ1-2, with D hard to call. Trimming removed 5 bases from V and 4 bases from J, with 8 bases in between. Germline V gene data show CDR1 as MNHEY and CDR2 as SVGAGI. There are 12 residues in the CDR3. CDR3 residues: CASSTGIYGYTF. CDR3 DNA: TGTGCCAGCAGTACGGGGATCTATGGCTACACCTTC.

The rearrangement uses TRBV9 and TRBJ1-2; D might be TRBD1 (5 bases). The CDR3 consists of 11 residues. V shed 3 bases and J shed 10 bases, with 10 bases lying between them. CDR1 and CDR2 (germline): SGDLS, YYNGEE. CDR3 loop: CASSALGVYTF. The CDR3 region has the DNA TGTGCCAGCAGCGCTCTAGGGGTCTACACCTTC.